A selection of T cell receptor beta chains follows, all from one sample in a study of blood T cell repertoires in COVID-19. Some clones are missing from TCRdb's copy, which holds only in-frame ones; the method was immunoSEQ multiplex PCR. The data show some 70,000 clones, with 82% seen just once and about 6.9% held by the top ten. Sequenced: peripheral blood. The source of these receptors is a man aged 60 to 75 with acute or convalescent COVID-19. CDR3s include the opening cysteine and the closing phenylalanine or tryptophan. A D gene is named only where the DNA matches it firmly. Rows may omit the clone size; those that give it use once, few, many or a size class.

j_call v_call clone_size d_call cdr3_nt cdr3_aa
TRBJ2-2 TRBV9 - - TGTGCCAGCAGCGTCCAGGGGGGCGGCACCGGGGAGCTGTTTTTT CASSVQGGGTGELFF
TRBJ1-5 TRBV9 - - TGTGCCAGCAGCGTAGACGGGGGCAATCAGCCCCAGCATTTT CASSVDGGNQPQHF
TRBJ1-2 TRBV6-2/TRBV6-3 - TRBD1 TGTGCCAGCAGTTACGGGACAGCGGGAGGAGGCTACACCTTC CASSYGTAGGGYTF
TRBJ1-6 TRBV7-8 - - TGTGCCAGCAGCCTCCCGTATTCACCCCTCCACTTT CASSLPYSPLHF
TRBJ2-5 TRBV5-4 - - TGTGCCAGCAGCTTACCCAACAGGGCCCAAGAGACCCAGTACTTC CASSLPNRAQETQYF
TRBJ1-5 TRBV30 - - TGTGCCTGGAGTGTACAGGAGGAGGGCGGACAGCCCCAGCATTTT CAWSVQEEGGQPQHF
TRBJ1-1 TRBV5-4 - - TGTGCCAGCAGAAAAAGGGGCAGGGGCTCCACTGAAGCTTTCTTT CASRKRGRGSTEAFF
TRBJ1-5 TRBV2 - - TGTGCCAGCAGTGGAAGTCGCGGGTCTGATCAGCCCCAGCATTTT CASSGSRGSDQPQHF
TRBJ1-2 TRBV19 - - TGTGCCAGTAGTATCAACGGACAGTCCTACTATGGCTACACCTTC CASSINGQSYYGYTF
TRBJ1-5 TRBV6-5 - - TGTGCCAGCAGTCATTATGGGGAGGGCCGACAGCCCCAGCATTTT CASSHYGEGRQPQHF
TRBJ1-2 TRBV4-2 - TRBD1 TGTGCCAGCAGCCACAGTAAAACCGGGACAGTATCATACTATGGCTACACCTTC CASSHSKTGTVSYYGYTF
TRBJ1-2 TRBV24-1 - - TGTGCCACCAGTACGAAGGGGGAACGGGGCTATGGCTACACCTTC CATSTKGERGYGYTF
TRBJ1-6 TRBV27 - TRBD1 TGTGCCAGCAGGCTTATCGACAGGGGTGGTTCACCCCTCCACTTT CASRLIDRGGSPLHF
TRBJ1-5 TRBV4-2 few - TGTGCCAGCAGGGGACCGTCAGGGGAGCCCCAGCATTTT CASRGPSGEPQHF
TRBJ1-3 TRBV7-9 - - TGTGCCAGCAGCCCACCGGGGTCTGGAAACACCATATATTTT CASSPPGSGNTIYF
TRBJ1-5 TRBV4-3 few TRBD1 TGCGCCAGCAGCCAAGACGCCGGGACAGGGGATCAGCCCCAGCATTTT CASSQDAGTGDQPQHF
TRBJ1-4 TRBV12-3/TRBV12-4 - TRBD1 TGTGCCAGCAGTGCCGGGACAGCTGAAAAACTGTTTTTT CASSAGTAEKLFF
TRBJ2-3 TRBV18 - TRBD1 TGTGCCAGCTCACCAGAGACAGGGCGCGATACGCAGTATTTT CASSPETGRDTQYF
TRBJ2-1 TRBV2 - TRBD1 TGTGCCAGCAGTGACCGGGACAGGGCCCGTCTCGGGCAGTTCTTC CASSDRDRARLGQFF
TRBJ1-2 TRBV19 - TRBD1 TGTGCCAGTAGCCGAGACAGGGGGCGGGATGGCTACACCTTC CASSRDRGRDGYTF
TRBJ1-1 TRBV28 - - TGTGCCAGCAGTTTAGTCCAGGGTTTTATGAACACTGAAGCTTTCTTT CASSLVQGFMNTEAFF
TRBJ2-1 TRBV7-2 - TRBD2 TGTGCCAGCAGCTTAAATCCTAGCGGGGGATCCAGCTCCTACAATGAGCAGTTCTTC CASSLNPSGGSSSYNEQFF
TRBJ1-2 TRBV6-1 once - TGTGCCAGCAGTGAAGGGCGGACAGCTCGTCCCAGGTTCGGCTACACCTTC CASSEGRTARPRFGYTF
TRBJ1-6 TRBV5-1 - TRBD1 TGCGCCAGCAGCTTAACAGGGGGCGAGTTTAATTCACCCCTCCACTTT CASSLTGGEFNSPLHF
TRBJ1-5 TRBV19 few - TGTGCCAGTAGTATAGAGGCGGGGAATCAGCCCCAGCATTTT CASSIEAGNQPQHF
TRBJ1-3 TRBV6-5 - TRBD1 TGTGCCAGCAGCCTGACAGGGGAGGGAAACACCATATATTTT CASSLTGEGNTIYF
TRBJ1-4 TRBV9 - TRBD1 TGTGCCAGCAGCGTAGCTGGGGGACAGGGCGGTGAAAAACTGTTTTTT CASSVAGGQGGEKLFF
TRBJ2-5 TRBV5-4 - - TGTGCCAGCAACTCGTCGGGAGCGCGCCAAGAGACCCAGTACTTC CASNSSGARQETQYF
TRBJ1-1 TRBV11-2 - - TGTGCCAGCAGTCTAGCCGGTGCGAACACTGAAGCTTTCTTT CASSLAGANTEAFF
TRBJ1-1 TRBV28 - - TGTGCCAGCAGTTCACGGGGGGCGGCTGGGACTGAAGCTTTCTTT CASSSRGAAGTEAFF
TRBJ2-5 TRBV6-4 - - TGTGCCAGCAGTGACTCGGGCGGGATTGAGACCCAGTACTTC CASSDSGGIETQYF
TRBJ1-2 TRBV23-1 - TRBD1 TGCGCCAGCCGCCCCTTGGGACAGAGACCCTATGGCTACACCTTC CASRPLGQRPYGYTF